This is a list of T cell receptor beta chains from one sample in a study of blood T cells in healthy people across ages. TCRdb fed the 5' RACE reads into MiXCR, producing one record per CDR3 protein. The sample contains about 1.5 million distinct CDR3 sequences, roughly 43% of which appear only once. The material sequenced was blood. The receptors were gathered from a young woman in good health. Each CDR3 is given with its conserved first and last residue. D genes are given only for firm matches. Clone size is shown for a subset of rows, as once, few, many or a class of expanded clone.

v_call	clone_size	d_call	j_call	cdr3_nt	cdr3_aa
TRBV20-1	.	TRBD1	TRBJ2-7	TGCAGTGCTAGTATCGGACAGGGGGGGATCTACGAGCAGTACTTC	CSASIGQGGIYEQYF
TRBV27	.	TRBD2	TRBJ2-3	TGTGCCAGCAGTCCCAGGACTAGCGGCGCTTTGGATACGCAGTATTTT	CASSPRTSGALDTQYF
TRBV6-5	.	TRBD1	TRBJ2-1	TGTGCCAGCAGTCCCCGGGACAGGGATTTGGATGAGCAGTTCTTC	CASSPRDRDLDEQFF
TRBV20-1	few	.	TRBJ1-1	TGCACCGAGGGGGTGACTGAAGCTTTCTTT	CTEGVTEAFF
TRBV7-2	.	.	TRBJ1-2	TGTGCCAGCAGCTTTGGGGGGAGCATATTTGACTACACCTTC	CASSFGGSIFDYTF
TRBV12-3/TRBV12-4	.	.	TRBJ2-7	TGTGCCAGCAGTTTAAGGCGGGCAGGGCTTGGGAATGAGCAGTACTTC	CASSLRRAGLGNEQYF
TRBV4-1	.	TRBD2	TRBJ2-1	TGCGCCAGCAGCCTTCGTAGCGGGGGGACCTACAATGAGCAGTTCTTC	CASSLRSGGTYNEQFF
TRBV20-1	once	TRBD1	TRBJ2-5	TGCAGTGCTAGATGGGACAGGGAGGAAGAGACCCAGTACTTC	CSARWDREEETQYF
TRBV4-1	.	TRBD2	TRBJ2-1	TGCGCCAGCAGCCCCCCGGGGGGTTTCTCCTACAATGAGCAGTTCTTC	CASSPPGGFSYNEQFF
TRBV5-1	few	.	TRBJ1-2	TGCGCCAGCAGCTTGGATCCTCTGACAGGAAACTATGGCTACACCTTC	CASSLDPLTGNYGYTF
TRBV9	few	.	TRBJ2-5	TGTGCCAGCAGCGTAGATGGGGCACAAGAGACCCAGTACTTC	CASSVDGAQETQYF
TRBV29-1	few	TRBD1	TRBJ1-1	TGCAGCGCCAGGGGACAGGGGGCCACTGAAGCTTTCTTT	CSARGQGATEAFF
TRBV6-6	.	.	TRBJ1-2	TGTTCCAGCAGTCCTAGAGGGTATGGCTACACCTTC	CSSSPRGYGYTF
TRBV20-1	.	.	TRBJ2-7	TGCAGTGCTAGGGACGCCGGCAATGAGCAGTACTTC	CSARDAGNEQYF
TRBV7-2	few	.	TRBJ1-2	TGTGCCAGCAGCTTTCGGGAGAATCGGAACTATGGCTACACCTTC	CASSFRENRNYGYTF
TRBV2	.	TRBD1	TRBJ2-3	TGTGCCAGCAGTCCGGACAGGGGTGAAGATACGCAGTATTTT	CASSPDRGEDTQYF
TRBV4-1	few	.	TRBJ2-5	TGCGCCAGCAGCCAAGCCAGGGCGCGGGAGACCCAGTACTTC	CASSQARARETQYF
TRBV28	few	.	TRBJ2-6	TGTGCCAGCACGGACCACTCTGGGGCCAACGTCCTGACTTTC	CASTDHSGANVLTF
TRBV11-1	few	.	TRBJ2-7	TGTGCCAGCAGCCAAACGTCGACCTACGGGCAGTACTTC	CASSQTSTYGQYF
TRBV2	.	TRBD2	TRBJ2-1	TGTGCCAGCAGGAACCTAGCGGGAGGGTGGAATGAGCAGTTCTTC	CASRNLAGGWNEQFF
TRBV4-3	.	.	TRBJ2-3	TGCGCCAGCAGCCAAGGTCTACACAGCACAGATACGCAGTATTTT	CASSQGLHSTDTQYF
TRBV14	.	.	TRBJ1-1	TGTGCCAGCAGCCAATTCAGTGGCACTGAAGCTTTCTTT	CASSQFSGTEAFF
TRBV6-2/TRBV6-3	.	TRBD2	TRBJ2-7	TGTGCCAGCACCACCGGGCTAGCGGGAGACTCCTACGAGCAGTACTTC	CASTTGLAGDSYEQYF
TRBV7-9	.	TRBD2	TRBJ2-1	TGTGCCAGCGCGGGAGGGCCTTTGGGCAATGAGCAGTTCTTC	CASAGGPLGNEQFF
TRBV7-3	.	TRBD2	TRBJ2-3	TGTGCCAGCAGCTTAACGCTCGCGGGAGTCGCAGATACGCAGTATTTT	CASSLTLAGVADTQYF
TRBV12-3/TRBV12-4	.	TRBD2	TRBJ2-3	TGTGCCAGCAGTCCCCCTAGCGGACTGGCAGATACGCAGTATTTT	CASSPPSGLADTQYF
TRBV4-1	.	TRBD1	TRBJ1-2	TGCGCCAGCAGCCGTGGACAGGCGCACACCTTC	CASSRGQAHTF
TRBV6-5	few	.	TRBJ2-7	TGTGCCAGCAGTCCCACCTTTTGGGAGCAGTACTTC	CASSPTFWEQYF
TRBV20-1	.	.	TRBJ2-6	TGCAGTGCTAGAGTTCCGGGGGTTGGGGCCAACGTCCTGACTTTC	CSARVPGVGANVLTF
TRBV11-2	.	.	TRBJ2-1	TGTGCCAGCAGCTCGGGCACGTGGGGGATCTACAATGAGCAGTTCTTC	CASSSGTWGIYNEQFF
TRBV6-4	few	.	TRBJ2-3	TGTGCCAGCAGTGGGGGAGGGGGAGATACGCAGTATTTT	CASSGGGGDTQYF
TRBV28	.	TRBD2	TRBJ2-3	TGTGCCAGCAGTTTGAGACTAGCGGGAGTTTGGATCACAGATACGCAGTATTTT	CASSLRLAGVWITDTQYF
TRBV4-1	.	.	TRBJ2-2	TGCGCCAGCAGCCAAGATTTCCGGCTCACCGGGGAGCTGTTTTTT	CASSQDFRLTGELFF
TRBV7-2	many	.	TRBJ2-5	TGTGCCAGCAGCTTATCACAGCAAGAGACCCAGTACTTC	CASSLSQQETQYF
TRBV5-1	few	.	TRBJ2-5	TGCGCCAGCACTGACCAGGACGTTGCCCAGTACTTC	CASTDQDVAQYF
TRBV27	.	.	TRBJ1-1	TGTGCCAGCAGTTTATCGAGGGGGGGGGCCACTGAAGCTTTCTTT	CASSLSRGGATEAFF
TRBV12-3/TRBV12-4	.	TRBD2	TRBJ2-5	TGTGCCAGCAGTTTACGTCTCGCGGGGGGGCTTATTCCCCATCCAGAGACCCAGTACTTC	CASSLRLAGGLIPHPETQYF
TRBV5-1	.	.	TRBJ1-2	TGCGCCAGCAGCAAGGGGAACACCGACTATGGCTACACCTTC	CASSKGNTDYGYTF
TRBV2	.	.	TRBJ1-2	TGTGCCAGCAGTGAACTTATAGGTGGATATGGCTACACCTTC	CASSELIGGYGYTF
TRBV20-1	.	.	TRBJ2-7	TGCAGTGCCCCGTGGAGGGTTCTCTACAATGAGCAGTACTTC	CSAPWRVLYNEQYF
TRBV12-3/TRBV12-4	few	.	TRBJ1-6	TGTGCCAGCAGCGACAGGTCCGATTCACCCCTCCACTTT	CASSDRSDSPLHF
TRBV12-3/TRBV12-4	once	.	TRBJ1-1	TGTGCCAGCAGTTTTATAGGGCCGACTGAAGCTTTCTTT	CASSFIGPTEAFF
TRBV3-1	few	.	TRBJ2-7	TGTGCCAGCAGCCAGTTACGGTCCTACGAGCAGTACTTC	CASSQLRSYEQYF
TRBV6-5	once	.	TRBJ1-1	TGTGCCAGCAGTCCTCCGACAGGCTTCATGAACACTGAAGCTTTCTTT	CASSPPTGFMNTEAFF
TRBV9	.	.	TRBJ1-1	TGTGCCAGCAGCGTACAGGGGCTTGCGAACACTGAAGCTTTCTTT	CASSVQGLANTEAFF